This entry lists 4 T cell receptor beta chains sequenced from one sample in a study of cytomegalovirus exposure and HLA in healthy donors. Primers for the PCR totalled 60 Vbeta and 13 Jbeta. Sequenced by immunoSEQ multiplex PCR; TCRdb stores in-frame clones only, minus some. The table includes 140,000 to 150,000 clones, around 67% detected once. Material: PBMCs. These receptors all stem from a woman in her late teens or twenties in good health and CMV-seronegative.

The rearrangement joins TRBV7-9 to TRBJ2-1, with D possibly matching TRBD1 (6 bases). V lost 1 base, J lost 4 bases, and 8 bases lay in between. This CDR3 has 14 residues. Germline V lookup: CDR1 SEHNR, CDR2 FQNEAQ (reference sequence). DNA for the CDR3: TGTGCCAGCAGCTTAGAGGACAGATACAATGAGCAGTTCTTC. As protein: CASSLEDRYNEQFF.

CDR3 amino acids: CASSLAGTSGIAKNIQYF. The DNA of the CDR3 is TGTGCCAGCAGCTTGGCCGGGACTAGCGGTATAGCCAAAAACATTCAGTACTTC. The chain combines TRBV5-5 with TRBJ2-4, with TRBD2 matching over 11 bases. The CDR3 is made up of 18 amino acids. The germline V gene has CDR1 SGHKS and CDR2 YYEKEE (reference sequence). V dropped 0 bases and J dropped 0; count of bases not matched to a gene: 5.

This clone was counted a few times. The chain joins TRBV7-9 to TRBJ1-2, with a tentative D call TRBD1 (5 bases). Deletions cut 0 bases from V and 4 bases from J, with 9 bases between. CDR1 is SEHNR and CDR2 is FQNEAQ in the germline V gene (reference sequence). The CDR3 runs to 14 residues. The CDR3 DNA follows: TGTGCCAGCAGCTTAGCTCAGGGACTCTATGGCTACACCTTC. Protein product: CASSLAQGLYGYTF.

The genes are TRBV25-1 and TRBJ2-3; D perhaps matches TRBD2 (6 bases). The CDR3 loop spans 15 amino acids. CDR1 is MGHDK and CDR2 is SYGVNS in the germline V gene. V lost 4 bases and J lost 1, with 12 bases in between. The CDR3 DNA reads TGTGCCAGCAGTGCCCGGACTAAGGGCACAGATACGCAGTATTTT. This codes for CASSARTKGTDTQYF.